The 27 T cell receptor beta chains in this list originate from one sample, sequenced in a study of T cell repertoires in cytomegalovirus infection. Antigen specificity for these receptors is unknown. TCRdb analysed the reads with MiXCR anew, one entry per CDR3 protein. Of tens of thousands of distinct CDR3 sequences in the sample, 20% to 25% were seen once. Sequencing was done on a sample of PBMCs, sequenced either directly or after in vitro stimulation (not recorded which). Receptors originate from a human donor in good health (CMV status not recorded). Some clones in this sample may be carry-over from other donors' samples.

This clonotype was observed a handful of times. The rearrangement links TRBV29-1 to TRBJ2-1, with 10 bases that match TRBD2. Germline CDR1 SQVTM, CDR2 ANQGSEA. V was pared by 0 bases and J by 5 bases, with 10 bases of the junction left unmatched. The CDR3 length is 17 residues. The CDR3 coding sequence is TGCAGCGTTGAAGATCGACGGAAGCGGGGGGGCAACAATGAGCAGTTCTTC. As protein: CSVEDRRKRGGNNEQFF.

This clonotype was recorded at least ten times. This chain links TRBV25-1 with TRBJ2-1; 7 bases align to TRBD1. V gave up 6 bases and J gave up 4 bases; unmatched junction bases: 12. Per germline, CDR1 MGHDK and CDR2 SYGVNS. The CDR3 is made up of 16 amino acids. The CDR3 spells CASSTPEGARYNEQFF. The CDR3 DNA sequence: TGTGCCAGCAGCACCCCCGAGGGGGCCAGGTACAATGAGCAGTTCTTC.

CDR3 protein: CASSQEGGAGQIYNEQFF. The CDR3 DNA reads as TGTGCCAGCAGCCAAGAAGGGGGAGCGGGACAGATCTACAATGAGCAGTTCTTC. This chain uses TRBV4-2 with TRBJ2-1; D could derive from TRBD1 or TRBD2 (7 bases each). The CDR3 extends over 18 amino acids. The V and J ends lost 0 bases and 3 bases respectively, with 18 bases between them. CDR1 is LGHNA, CDR2 YNFKEQ, per germline.

This clonotype has only a few counts. This chain uses TRBV5-1 with TRBJ1-3, with D possibly being TRBD1 (5 bases). The CDR3 is 14 residues long. Germline CDR1 and CDR2: SGHRS and YFSETQ. V was cut by 0 bases and J by 7 bases, with 11 bases left in between. The CDR3 sequence is CASSLDLAGNTIYF. The CDR3, as DNA: TGCGCCAGCAGCTTGGACCTGGCAGGGAACACCATATATTTT.

Worth noting for this clonotype: This may be a read error, as it is one base from a much larger clone. The gene calls are TRBV7-2 and TRBJ2-1, with D unclear. V shed 3 bases and J shed 4 bases, with 19 bases lying between them. CDR3 size: 17 residues. Germline V lookup: CDR1 SGHTA, CDR2 FQGNSA. The CDR3 protein is CASSFRGSRSQYNEQFF. For the CDR3, the DNA is TGTGCCAGCAGCTTTAGAGGCTCCAGGTCCCAATACAATGAGCAGTTCTTC.

This clonotype was seen repeatedly, ten times or more. The chain joins TRBV28 to TRBJ2-6; possibly TRBD1 for D (5 bases). V lost 6 bases to trimming and J lost 1 base, with 7 bases between them. The CDR3 spans 14 residues. CDR1 is MDHEN and CDR2 is SYDVKM in the germline V gene. CDR3 region: CASSQGSGANVLTF. The CDR3 region has the DNA TGTGCCAGCAGCCAGGGTTCTGGGGCCAACGTCCTGACTTTC.

Notes on this clonotype: A much larger clone differs by one base, so this may be a read error. The J gene is TRBJ2-1, the V gene TRBV7-2; no clear D. The CDR3 spans 14 residues. Germline-derived CDR1 and CDR2 are SGHTA and FQGNSA. The CDR3 nucleotides read TGTGCCAGCAGCTTTGGCAGCTACTACAAGGAGCAGTTCTTC. Protein product: CASSFGSYYKEQFF.

This chain uses TRBV6-5 with TRBJ2-1; 9 bases match TRBD2. Germline loops: CDR1 MNHEY, CDR2 SVGAGI. Trimming at V came to 8 bases and at J to 9 bases, leaving 8 bases not matched to a gene. This CDR3 spans 13 amino acids. DNA of the CDR3: TGTGCCAGCCGAGGGGCGGGAGGGAGTGAGCAGTTCTTC. Amino acids: CASRGAGGSEQFF.

This clonotype occurred a few times. The J gene is TRBJ2-1, the V gene TRBV4-1; 9 bases line up with TRBD1. The CDR3 is 15 residues long. Germline V gene lookup returns CDR1 MGHRA and CDR2 YSYEKL. V lost 2 bases to trimming and J lost 5 bases; unmatched junction nucleotides: 4. The chain's CDR3 is CASSQLTGGNNEQFF. The DNA for the CDR3 is TGCGCCAGCAGCCAATTGACAGGGGGTAACAATGAGCAGTTCTTC.

CDR3 bases: TGTGCCAGCAGTTTACCGCGGCTAGCCAAAAACATTCAGTACTTC. Its translation: CASSLPRLAKNIQYF. This rearrangement joins TRBV28 to TRBJ2-4; D is ambiguous. Germline V lookup: CDR1 MDHEN, CDR2 SYDVKM. CDR3 length: 15 amino acids. With 2 bases removed from V and 0 bases from J, the gap between germline ends came to 8 bases. The variable domain in full, completed from reference TRBV28 and TRBJ2-4, reads DVKVTQSSRYLVKRTGEKVFLECVQDMDHENMFWYRQDPGLGLRLIYFSYDVKMKEKGDIPEGYSVSREKKERFSLILESASTNQTSMYLCASSLPRLAKNIQYFGAGTRLSVL.

Only a few counts were recorded for this clonotype. V gene TRBV2 combines with J gene TRBJ2-7; TRBD2 matches at 10 bases. V gave up 7 bases and J gave up 7 bases; unmatched junction bases: 10. Germline CDR1 SNHLY, CDR2 FYNNEI. The CDR3 length is 14 residues. The CDR3 DNA reads as TGTGCCAGCAAAAGCACTAGCGGGGTCTGGGAGCAGTACTTC. This translates into CASKSTSGVWEQYF.

On this clonotype itself: At one end, the junction sequence differs from germline, possibly due to a read error. This rearrangement joins TRBV5-6 to TRBJ1-1; D not resolved. The germline V gene has CDR1 SGHDT and CDR2 YYEEEE. This CDR3 comprises 13 residues. CDR3 coding DNA: TGTGCCAGCAGCTTGTTCAGGAACACTGAAGCTTTGTTT. Translating it yields CASSLFRNTEALF.

The chain combines TRBV14 with TRBJ2-3, with no clear D. The CDR3 runs to 13 residues. The V and J ends lost 1 base and 8 bases respectively, with 10 bases between them. CDR1 is SGHDN, CDR2 FVKESK, per germline. CDR3 coding DNA: TGTGCCAGCAGCCAAGGGGCGATTAGTACGCAGTATTTT. Translating gives CASSQGAISTQYF.

The genes are TRBV20-1 and TRBJ1-5; D might be TRBD1 (5 bases). V lost 0 bases to trimming and J lost 3 bases, with 6 bases between them. This CDR3 has 13 residues. Germline lookup yields CDR1 DFQATT and CDR2 SNEGSKA (reference sequence). CDR3 nucleotides: TGCAGTGCTAGAGACAGGGACAATCAGCCCCAGCATTTT. This translates into CSARDRDNQPQHF.

Only a few counts were recorded for this clonotype. CDR3 sequence: CASSASGNSYEQYF. For the CDR3, the DNA is TGTGCCAGCAGCGCTAGCGGGAACTCCTACGAGCAGTACTTC. The chain carries TRBV11-2 and TRBJ2-7, with 9 bases identical to TRBD2. V shed 5 bases and J 0 bases; nucleotides not matched to a gene: 2. The CDR3 runs 14 residues. The germline V gene has CDR1 SGHAT and CDR2 FQNNGV.

Many counts were recorded for this clonotype. This sequence joins TRBV7-9 and TRBJ2-7, with 7 nucleotides matching TRBD1. The germline gives CDR1 SEHNR, CDR2 FQNEAQ (reference sequence). The CDR3 runs 14 residues. The V segment lost 3 bases and the J segment 6 bases; nucleotides outside the gene matches: 8. The CDR3 sequence is CASSFLDRGLEQYF. In DNA form, the CDR3 reads TGTGCCAGCAGCTTCCTGGATAGGGGGCTCGAGCAGTACTTC.

The chain has TRBV7-9 and TRBJ2-5, with 7 bases that match TRBD2. This CDR3 spans 17 amino acids. V lost 0 bases, J lost 0 bases, and 7 bases stayed unmatched. Germline V gene sequence: CDR1 SEHNR, CDR2 FQNEAQ (reference sequence). In DNA form, the CDR3 reads TGTGCCAGCAGCTTAGCGGGGACTACCAACCACCAAGAGACCCAGTACTTC. Translating gives CASSLAGTTNHQETQYF.

CDR3 protein: CASSYVPGGLNTEAFF. The DNA for the CDR3 is TGTGCCAGCAGTTATGTCCCCGGTGGGCTGAACACTGAAGCTTTCTTT. The chain recombines TRBV6-2 or TRBV6-3 with TRBJ1-1, with D hard to call. The CDR3 has 16 residues. Trimming left V 3 bases short and J 0 bases short, with 14 bases between. CDR1 is MNHEY, CDR2 SVGEGT, per germline.

This CDR3 is CASSRRESAGRYYEQYF. DNA for the CDR3: TGTGCCAGTAGTAGGCGGGAGAGTGCCGGAAGGTACTACGAGCAGTACTTC. The chain links TRBV19 to TRBJ2-7; 7 positions match TRBD2. J gave up 3 bases and V 4 bases, and 15 bases lay outside the gene matches. CDR1 LNHDA and CDR2 SQIVND come from the germline V gene (reference sequence). The CDR3 runs to 17 residues.

Many counts were recorded for this clonotype. This chain links TRBV12-3 or TRBV12-4 with TRBJ1-2; TRBD1 matches at 10 bases. V lost 6 bases and J lost 6; bases outside the gene matches: 4. This CDR3 has 13 residues. DNA for the CDR3: TGTGCCAGCAGCACCGGGACAGGGGATGGCTACACCTTC. Its protein product is CASSTGTGDGYTF.

The V and J genes are TRBV10-3 and TRBJ2-7; 8 positions match TRBD1. The V gene end was trimmed by 5 bases and the J gene end by 4 bases; junction bases not matched to a gene: 7. This CDR3 has 14 residues. Per the germline V gene, CDR1 is ENHRY and CDR2 is SYGVKD. The CDR3 region has the DNA TGTGCCATCAGTTCCGGGACAGGCGGATACGAGCAGTACTTC. This gives the protein CAISSGTGGYEQYF.

In its sample, this clonotype was seen many times. The chain uses TRBV6-6 and TRBJ1-5; 7 bases match TRBD1. Trimming cost V 2 bases and J 9 bases; bases outside gene matches: 7. Germline values: CDR1 MNHNY, CDR2 SVGAGI (reference sequence). CDR3 size: 14 residues. The CDR3 loop is CASSYGDSVGPQHF. For the CDR3, the DNA is TGTGCCAGCAGTTACGGGGACAGCGTTGGGCCCCAGCATTTT.

The chain combines TRBV25-1 with TRBJ2-2; tentative D call: TRBD1 (5 bases). The CDR3 is 14 residues long. The germline V gene encodes CDR1 MGHDK and CDR2 SYGVNS. Trimming pared 1 base from V and 4 bases from J, leaving 7 bases between. This CDR3 reads CASSEWGGTGELFF. As DNA, the CDR3 is TGTGCCAGCAGTGAATGGGGCGGCACCGGGGAGCTGTTTTTT. The full variable domain, with the rest looked up from reference TRBV25-1 and TRBJ2-2, is EADIYQTPRYLVIGTGKKITLECSQTMGHDKMYWYQQDPGMELHLIHYSYGVNSTEKGDLSSESTVSRIRTEHFPLTLESARPSHTSQYLCASSEWGGTGELFFGEGSRLTVL.

V usage is TRBV27 and J usage is TRBJ1-4, with 7 positions matching TRBD1. CDR1 is MNHEY, CDR2 SMNVEV, per germline (reference sequence). CDR3 length: 16 amino acids. V was pared by 0 bases and J by 5 bases, with 6 bases of the junction left unmatched. DNA for the CDR3: TGTGCCAGCAGTTTATCTTGGGACAGCCTGAATGAAAAACTGTTTTTT. This gives the protein CASSLSWDSLNEKLFF.

This clonotype was counted between two and nine times. The chain joins TRBV7-6 to TRBJ2-2; D uncertain. The V end lost 5 bases, the J end lost 6 bases, and 7 bases lay between the germline ends. CDR3 length equals 12 residues. Germline-derived CDR1 and CDR2 are SGHVS and FNYEAQ. In DNA, the CDR3 is TGTGCCAGCAGCCCTTACGCCGGGGAGCTGTTTTTT. Encoded protein: CASSPYAGELFF.

This clonotype has a handful of counts. This chain connects TRBV27 to TRBJ1-5, with D possibly TRBD1 on 6 matching bases. The CDR3 length is 15 residues. The germline V and J ends were trimmed by 3 bases and 3 bases, with 12 bases remaining between them. Germline loops: CDR1 MNHEY, CDR2 SMNVEV (reference sequence). CDR3 region: CASSLVRGVNQPQHF. DNA of the CDR3: TGTGCCAGCAGTTTGGTCAGGGGCGTCAATCAGCCCCAGCATTTT.

V gene TRBV5-1 combines with J gene TRBJ1-1; tentatively, D is TRBD1 (5 bases). Germline CDR1 is SGHRS and CDR2 is YFSETQ. V lost 4 bases, J lost 0 bases, and 16 bases lay in between. The CDR3 is 16 amino acids. CDR3 sequence (DNA): TGCGCCAGCAGCACAGGTCAGCTGTCAATGAACACTGAAGCTTTCTTT. Translation: CASSTGQLSMNTEAFF.